This T cell receptor beta chain was obtained from a study of cytomegalovirus exposure and HLA in healthy donors. Study-wide points: Later analysis associated a missense DCLRE1C variant with TCR beta V- and J-gene trimming. In a later analysis, several top co-occurrence clusters appeared linked to parvovirus B19, influenza, CMV and Epstein-Barr virus.

The primer mix had 60 Vbeta and 13 Jbeta primers. Here immunoSEQ multiplex PCR was the method, and the copy in TCRdb shows in-frame clones only, minus some. The profile shows roughly 100,000 clones, 82% of them singletons. Germline loops: CDR1 KGHSH, CDR2 LQKENI. This CDR3 comprises 15 residues. After removal of 1 base from V and 4 bases from J, the junction contained 4 bases not matched to a gene. A remark on this clone: As yet, its antigen is unknown.

The rearrangement joins TRBV18 to TRBJ1-1, with 9 bases aligning to TRBD1. Sequenced: PBMCs. The sequence came from a man in his fifties or sixties in good health and CMV-seronegative. CDR3 protein: CASSPLKTGGTEAFF. The CDR3 bases are TGTGCCAGCTCACCACTTAAGACAGGGGGCACTGAAGCTTTCTTT.